This T cell receptor (beta chain) comes out of a study of cytotoxic CD8 clonotypes in ibrutinib-treated CLL (dated by TCRdb to the early 2020s). In terms of the full investigation: In this cohort, 15 patients were treatment-naive and under 13 were relapsed/refractory, while roughly 17 had unmutated IGHV. On average, each sample had 255,043 productive templates and tens of thousands of productive rearrangements. The response samples were drawn at a median of 12 months into treatment, with a range of roughly 6 to 40 months. Responses were partial in 24 patients and complete in 2; after median about 68 months follow-up, some 14 stayed in remission and about twelve progressed. Of the roughly 86 people in the trial, 26 had longitudinal samples available. Every remission and progressive disease sample was obtained while ibrutinib was still being received by the patients. Cryopreserved peripheral blood mononuclear cells were collected before treatment, at response, and at either disease progression or sustained remission. Here is what the overall study found, with its caveats: Sustained-remission and progressing patients did not have matched sampling times, and lymph node repertoires were not examined. At ibrutinib response clonality went up, during sustained remission it held steady, and at progression it dropped back toward baseline. Baseline clonality was found to be higher than that of age-matched healthy donors and was strongly correlated with circulating CD8+ T-cell counts. Public clonotypes were found to be uncommon and were observed to contract or remain stable during treatment; the increase in clonality was shown to reflect expansion of private clonotypes at ibrutinib response.

In the paper's terms, the time point label means: 24 months on ibrutinib. For TCR beta library preparation, approximately 2 micrograms of genomic DNA were extracted from the cryopreserved PBMCs. Longitudinal blood samples from CLL patients receiving ibrutinib monotherapy were subjected to high-throughput TCR beta sequencing. The patients took part in an open-label, single-center phase 2 trial of ibrutinib monotherapy. Details on this clone: Its antigen is unknown. No clone much larger than this one lies a single base away; base qualities are absent.

Relative to germline, V is 4 bases shorter and J is 4 bases shorter, with 11 bases between their ends. As encoded in the germline V gene (reference sequence), CDR1 is LNHDA while CDR2 is SQIVND. The CDR3, cysteine through phenylalanine, is 14 amino acids long. Here the CDR3 DNA is all that survives: 42 bases in frame from base 1. The goal of deep resolution MiSeq sequencing was a depth between 1 in 1 million and 1 in 200,000 T cells, and coverage averaged 10x per clonotype. TCR beta libraries were generated with the immunoSEQ hsTCRB Kit. In the source study's methods: ImmunoSEQ Data Assistant and ImmunoSEQ Analyzer were used for data analysis, and V, D and J genes were assigned according to IMGT definitions. Clonality, which ranges from 0 to 1, was calculated by subtracting the normalized Shannon entropy of productive rearrangement frequencies from one. Only overrepresented clonotypes making up at least 0.05% of the repertoire of each patient were included in the public clonotype analysis. Repertoires from around 13 age-matched healthy donors in immuneACCESS were used as clonality controls. Sourced from immuneACCESS, this table was stored by TCRdb with only in-frame sequences that have V and J called. A share of the clones is absent; for the studies checked, an unresolved V gene accounts for under half, and the remainder has no known explanation. The V and J calls and clone size were taken over from that table, and D and trimming were inferred from the DNA. This sample lists over 100,000 clones; 55% to 75% were detected once. The leading ten clones occupy about 40% of the sample.

This TCR was recovered from a human donor with chronic lymphocytic leukemia. This specimen consisted of PBMCs, obtained after 24 months of ibrutinib treatment. The receptor chain draws on TRBV19 and TRBJ1-5; confidence is insufficient to name the D gene. In nucleotide form, the sequence is TGTGCCAGTAGTACCGGGATACGAAATCAGCCCCAGCATTTT. Translated, it reads CASSTGIRNQPQHF.